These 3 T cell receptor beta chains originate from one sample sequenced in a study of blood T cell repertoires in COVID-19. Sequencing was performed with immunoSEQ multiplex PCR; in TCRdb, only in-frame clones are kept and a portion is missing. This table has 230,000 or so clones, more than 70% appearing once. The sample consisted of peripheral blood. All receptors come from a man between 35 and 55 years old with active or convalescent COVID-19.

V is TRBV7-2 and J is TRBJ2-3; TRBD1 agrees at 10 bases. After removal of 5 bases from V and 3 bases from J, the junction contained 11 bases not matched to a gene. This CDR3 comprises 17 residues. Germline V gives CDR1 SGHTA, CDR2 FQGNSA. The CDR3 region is CASSRRTGGPGTDTQYF. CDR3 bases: TGTGCCAGCAGCCGTCGGACAGGGGGGCCAGGTACAGATACGCAGTATTTT.

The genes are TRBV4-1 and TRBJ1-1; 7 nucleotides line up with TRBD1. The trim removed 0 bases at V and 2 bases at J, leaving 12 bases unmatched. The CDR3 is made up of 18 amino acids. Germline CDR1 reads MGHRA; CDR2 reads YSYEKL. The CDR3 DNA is TGCGCCAGCAGCCAAGATGCGTGGACAGGTACAATTAACACTGAAGCTTTCTTT. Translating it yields CASSQDAWTGTINTEAFF.

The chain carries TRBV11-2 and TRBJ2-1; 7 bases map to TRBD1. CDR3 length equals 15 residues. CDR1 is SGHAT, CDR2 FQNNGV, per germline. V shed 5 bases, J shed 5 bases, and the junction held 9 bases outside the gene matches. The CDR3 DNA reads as TGTGCCAGCAGCGCGCGGACAGGAGTTAACAATGAGCAGTTCTTC. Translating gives CASSARTGVNNEQFF.